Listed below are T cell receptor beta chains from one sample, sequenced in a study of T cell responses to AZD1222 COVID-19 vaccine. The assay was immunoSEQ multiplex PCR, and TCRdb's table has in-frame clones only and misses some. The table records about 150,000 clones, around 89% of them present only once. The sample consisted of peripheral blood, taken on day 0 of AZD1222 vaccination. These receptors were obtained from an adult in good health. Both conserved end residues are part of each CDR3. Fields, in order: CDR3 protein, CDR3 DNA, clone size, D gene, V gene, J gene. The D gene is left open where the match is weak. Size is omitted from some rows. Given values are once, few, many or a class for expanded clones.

CDR3: CASSQERTYRGYSGANVLTF; DNA: TGCGCCAGCAGCCAGGAGCGGACCTACAGGGGGTACTCTGGGGCCAACGTCCTGACTTTC; size: NA; D: TRBD1; V: TRBV4-1; J: TRBJ2-6
CDR3: CASSPQEFYGYTF; DNA: TGTGCCAGCAGCCCACAGGAATTCTATGGCTACACCTTC; size: NA; D: NA; V: TRBV28; J: TRBJ1-2
CDR3: CASSIMNVGSEQYF; DNA: TGTGCCAGCAGCATAATGAATGTCGGGAGCGAGCAGTACTTC; size: NA; D: NA; V: TRBV5-4; J: TRBJ2-7
CDR3: CASSLTTEAFF; DNA: TGCGCCAGCAGCCTTACCACTGAAGCTTTCTTT; size: NA; D: NA; V: TRBV5-1; J: TRBJ1-1
CDR3: CASSLREGNTEAFF; DNA: TGTGCCAGCAGCTTAAGGGAGGGAAACACTGAAGCTTTCTTT; size: NA; D: NA; V: TRBV7-8; J: TRBJ1-1
CDR3: CASSFRVTTVSNEKLFF; DNA: TGTGCCAGCAGCTTTCGGGTCACAACTGTTTCTAATGAAAAACTGTTTTTT; size: NA; D: NA; V: TRBV7-9; J: TRBJ1-4
CDR3: CASSFILVTEAFF; DNA: TGTGCCAGCAGTTTCATTCTGGTAACTGAAGCTTTCTTT; size: few; D: NA; V: TRBV12-3/TRBV12-4; J: TRBJ1-1
CDR3: CASLRPTNYNEQFF; DNA: TGTGCCAGCCTGAGGCCAACAAACTACAATGAGCAGTTCTTC; size: once; D: NA; V: TRBV18; J: TRBJ2-1
CDR3: CASSQDLDRPLGGYTF; DNA: TGCGCCAGCAGCCAAGACTTGGACAGGCCTTTGGGTGGCTACACCTTC; size: NA; D: TRBD1; V: TRBV4-3; J: TRBJ1-2
CDR3: CASSPQGGGLYEQYF; DNA: TGTGCCAGCTCACCACAGGGCGGGGGCCTCTACGAGCAGTACTTC; size: NA; D: NA; V: TRBV18; J: TRBJ2-7
CDR3: CASSLGQTTNYGYTF; DNA: TGTGCCAGCTCTCTAGGACAGACTACTAACTATGGCTACACCTTC; size: NA; D: NA; V: TRBV18; J: TRBJ1-2